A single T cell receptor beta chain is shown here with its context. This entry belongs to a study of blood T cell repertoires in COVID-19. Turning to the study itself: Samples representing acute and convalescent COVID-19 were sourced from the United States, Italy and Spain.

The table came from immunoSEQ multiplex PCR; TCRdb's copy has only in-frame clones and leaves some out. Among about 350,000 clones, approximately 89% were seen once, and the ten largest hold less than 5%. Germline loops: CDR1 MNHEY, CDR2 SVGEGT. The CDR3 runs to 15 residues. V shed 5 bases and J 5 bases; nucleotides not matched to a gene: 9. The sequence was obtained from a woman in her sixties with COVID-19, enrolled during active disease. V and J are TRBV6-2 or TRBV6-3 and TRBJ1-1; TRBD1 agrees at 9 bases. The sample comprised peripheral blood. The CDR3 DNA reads TGTGCCAGCAGTACGGGACAGGGAAGGTGGACTGAAGCTTTCTTT. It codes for CASSTGQGRWTEAFF.